A selection of T cell receptor beta chains follows, all from one sample in a study of blood T cell repertoires in COVID-19. The data were produced by immunoSEQ multiplex PCR, yet TCRdb's version contains in-frame clones alone and is incomplete. The data show around 23,000 clones, roughly 79% seen once. The sequencing sample was made of peripheral blood. These receptors came from a middle-aged man with COVID-19, enrolled during active disease. The CDR3 runs from the conserved cysteine through the conserved F or W. Fields, in order: V gene, D gene, clone size, J gene, CDR3 protein, CDR3 DNA. D genes are given only for firm matches. Rows may omit the clone size; those that give it use once, few, many or a size class.

V: TRBV7-6; D: TRBD2; size: few; J: TRBJ2-7; CDR3: CASSLWSGSLDEQYF; DNA: TGTGCCAGCAGCCTATGGAGCGGGAGCCTAGACGAGCAGTACTTC
V: TRBV3-1/TRBV3-2; D: -; size: -; J: TRBJ1-1; CDR3: CASSQRTGSGEAFF; DNA: TGTGCCAGCAGCCAAAGAACAGGGTCTGGAGAAGCTTTCTTT
V: TRBV5-1; D: TRBD1; size: -; J: TRBJ2-7; CDR3: CASSTGQGASHSYEQYF; DNA: TGCGCCAGCAGCACGGGACAGGGGGCCTCACACTCCTACGAGCAGTACTTC
V: TRBV5-4; D: -; size: -; J: TRBJ2-7; CDR3: CASSSQTKKEQYF; DNA: TGTGCCAGCAGCTCCCAGACTAAGAAAGAGCAGTACTTC
V: TRBV7-9; D: TRBD2; size: medium-sized; J: TRBJ2-5; CDR3: CASSLTSGGFEETQYF; DNA: TGTGCCAGCAGCTTAACTAGCGGGGGCTTCGAAGAGACCCAGTACTTC
V: TRBV6-5; D: -; size: -; J: TRBJ2-7; CDR3: CASTRAHGTTYEQYF; DNA: TGTGCCAGCACAAGGGCCCATGGGACAACCTACGAGCAGTACTTC
V: TRBV2; D: TRBD1; size: -; J: TRBJ1-1; CDR3: CASRPGTANTEAFF; DNA: TGTGCCAGCAGGCCCGGGACAGCGAACACTGAAGCTTTCTTT
V: TRBV11-3; D: -; size: -; J: TRBJ2-2; CDR3: CASSVGGGELFF; DNA: TGTGCCAGCAGCGTGGGGGGCGGGGAGCTGTTTTTT
V: TRBV29-1; D: TRBD2; size: -; J: TRBJ2-3; CDR3: CSARGGGFTDTQYF; DNA: TGCAGCGCCAGAGGCGGGGGTTTCACAGATACGCAGTATTTT
V: TRBV24-1; D: TRBD1; size: -; J: TRBJ1-2; CDR3: CATSDLTTGGDYGYTF; DNA: TGTGCCACCAGTGATTTGACTACAGGGGGCGACTATGGCTACACCTTC
V: TRBV3-1/TRBV3-2; D: -; size: -; J: TRBJ1-5; CDR3: CASSQKRDQPQHF; DNA: TGTGCCAGCAGCCAAAAACGGGATCAGCCCCAGCATTTT
V: TRBV6-5; D: TRBD1; size: -; J: TRBJ2-7; CDR3: CASKFSGTAYEQYF; DNA: TGTGCCAGCAAGTTTTCCGGGACAGCCTACGAGCAGTACTTC
V: TRBV18; D: TRBD1; size: -; J: TRBJ1-3; CDR3: CASTEGAGGNTIYF; DNA: TGTGCCAGCACTGAGGGGGCCGGTGGAAACACCATATATTTT
V: TRBV7-6; D: TRBD2; size: -; J: TRBJ2-5; CDR3: CASSPTSATGLETQYF; DNA: TGTGCCAGCAGCCCGACTAGCGCTACCGGGCTGGAGACCCAGTACTTC
V: TRBV19; D: TRBD1; size: -; J: TRBJ2-5; CDR3: CASSMVDRQETQYF; DNA: TGTGCCAGTAGTATGGTGGACAGGCAAGAGACCCAGTACTTC
V: TRBV3-1/TRBV3-2; D: -; size: -; J: TRBJ1-1; CDR3: CASSQTADTEAFF; DNA: TGTGCCAGCAGCCAAACAGCCGACACTGAAGCTTTCTTT
V: TRBV29-1; D: -; size: -; J: TRBJ1-4; CDR3: CSVVGGSEKLFF; DNA: TGCAGCGTTGTGGGGGGTTCGGAAAAACTGTTTTTT
V: TRBV27; D: -; size: few; J: TRBJ1-1; CDR3: CASSFGGWTNTEAFF; DNA: TGTGCCAGCAGTTTCGGAGGTTGGACGAACACTGAAGCTTTCTTT
V: TRBV10-3; D: TRBD1; size: -; J: TRBJ2-5; CDR3: CAIGDRGETQYF; DNA: TGTGCCATCGGAGACAGGGGTGAGACCCAGTACTTC
V: TRBV6-5; D: TRBD1; size: -; J: TRBJ1-4; CDR3: CASSTPDRPGEKLFF; DNA: TGTGCCAGCAGTACCCCGGACAGGCCAGGTGAAAAACTGTTTTTT
V: TRBV5-1; D: -; size: -; J: TRBJ2-7; CDR3: CASSLVAGYYEQYF; DNA: TGCGCCAGCAGCTTGGTCGCAGGCTACTACGAGCAGTACTTC
V: TRBV10-3; D: TRBD2; size: once; J: TRBJ2-1; CDR3: CAISETRGGLLAGGGGEQFF; DNA: TGTGCCATCAGTGAGACGCGCGGTGGGCTCCTAGCGGGAGGGGGCGGTGAGCAGTTCTTC
V: TRBV19; D: -; size: -; J: TRBJ1-6; CDR3: CASRGGVGNSPLHF; DNA: TGTGCCAGTAGAGGGGGGGTGGGTAATTCACCCCTCCACTTT
V: TRBV4-1; D: -; size: -; J: TRBJ2-2; CDR3: CASRLPGRGHTGELFF; DNA: TGCGCCAGCAGGCTGCCGGGCAGGGGCCACACCGGGGAGCTGTTTTTT
V: TRBV10-2; D: TRBD2; size: -; J: TRBJ2-7; CDR3: CASRDLAGGIYEQYF; DNA: TGCGCCAGCAGGGATCTAGCGGGGGGAATCTACGAGCAGTACTTC
V: TRBV19; D: TRBD1; size: -; J: TRBJ2-2; CDR3: CASSTGTGRWGALDTGELFF; DNA: TGTGCCAGTAGTACCGGGACAGGGAGGTGGGGGGCCTTAGACACCGGGGAGCTGTTTTTT